This TCR beta chain was sequenced for a study of blood T cells in healthy people across ages. A sample-barcoded 5' primer and a J-beta primer mix were used in a second PCR of roughly 7 to 11 cycles. MiXCR, applied by TCRdb to the 5' RACE reads, yields one record per CDR3 protein. Among some 1.5 million distinct CDR3 sequences listed, around 40% were seen once. Between the trimmed V and J ends, which lost 5 bases and 0 bases, there was a span of 7 bases. CDR3 length: 13 amino acids. Germline-derived CDR1 and CDR2 are GTSNPN and SVGIG (reference sequence). The V call is TRBV30, the J call TRBJ2-2, with D uncertain. The sample consisted of blood. The clonotype comes from a woman between 18 and 29 years old in good health. CDR3 bases: TGTGCCTGGGACATTGCGAACACCGGGGAGCTGTTTTTT. Its protein product is CAWDIANTGELFF.